Sequencing of this T cell receptor beta chain was carried out in a study of blood T cell repertoires in COVID-19. Study-level background: The study drew acute and convalescent COVID-19 samples from the United States, Italy and Spain. Nucleic acid was either cDNA or gDNA, and it came from T cells, B-cell-depleted T cells, or PBMCs.

This CDR3 spans 13 amino acids. CDR1 is LNHDA, CDR2 SQIVND, per germline (reference sequence). V shed 3 bases and J shed 10 bases, with 10 bases lying between them. The method was immunoSEQ multiplex PCR; TCRdb's version includes in-frame clones alone and lacks a portion of them. The sample lists under 90,000 clones, approximately 80% occurring once. V usage is TRBV19 and J usage is TRBJ1-6, with D perhaps TRBD1 (5 bases). This clonotype originated in a human donor in a cohort sampled during active COVID-19. Sequenced material: peripheral blood. The CDR3, as DNA: TGTGCCAGTAGTATGCCCGGGGGGTCACCCCTCCACTTT. It yields the protein CASSMPGGSPLHF. Filled out from reference TRBV19 and TRBJ1-6, the complete variable domain reads DGGITQSPKYLFRKEGQNVTLSCEQNLNHDAMYWYRQDPGQGLRLIYYSQIVNDFQKGDIAEGYSVSREKKESFPLTVTSAQKNPTAFYLCASSMPGGSPLHFGNGTRLTVT.